The clone carrying this TCR beta chain was counted many times. Described time point: newly diagnosed GD, antithyroid drugs for less than 3 months. PBMC RNA served as the TCR library source. Arm-PCR with iRepertoire HTBI primers amplified the CDR3 regions for these TCR beta libraries. TCRdb re-analysed the multiplex PCR reads in MiXCR, keeping a single row per CDR3 protein. Of 200,000 to 250,000 distinct CDR3 sequences listed, around 20% were seen once; the top ten hold about 20%. The CDR3 has 14 residues. Trimming removed 5 bases from V and 1 base from J, with 11 bases in between. Germline assignment: CDR1 SGHNT and CDR2 YENEEA. The data were taken from a study of regulatory T cells in long-lasting Graves disease.

The receptor was isolated from a female donor with Graves disease. This sequence joins TRBV11-3 and TRBJ1-1; no firm D call. Sample: peripheral blood mononuclear cells (PBMCs), taken at new diagnosis, from a patient treated with antithyroid drugs. The CDR3 nucleotides are TGTGCCAGCAGCCTCCAGGTAGCGAACACTGAAGCTTTCTTT. Translation: CASSLQVANTEAFF.